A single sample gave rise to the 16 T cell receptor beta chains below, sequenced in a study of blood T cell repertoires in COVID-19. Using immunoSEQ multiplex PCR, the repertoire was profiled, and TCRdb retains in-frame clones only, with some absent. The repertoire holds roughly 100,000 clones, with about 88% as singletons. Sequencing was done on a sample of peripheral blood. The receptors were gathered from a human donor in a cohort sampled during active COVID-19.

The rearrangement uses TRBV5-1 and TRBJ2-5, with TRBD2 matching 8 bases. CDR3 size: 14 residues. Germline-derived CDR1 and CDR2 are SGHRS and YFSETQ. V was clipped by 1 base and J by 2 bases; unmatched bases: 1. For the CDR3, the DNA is TGCGCCAGCAGCTTGACTAGCGGACAAGAGACCCAGTACTTC. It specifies CASSLTSGQETQYF. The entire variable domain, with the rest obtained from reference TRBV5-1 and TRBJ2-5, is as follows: KAGVTQTPRYLIKTRGQQVTLSCSPISGHRSVSWYQQTPGQGLQFLFEYFSETQRNKGNFPGRFSGRQFSNSRSEMNVSTLELGDSALYLCASSLTSGQETQYFGPGTRLLVL.

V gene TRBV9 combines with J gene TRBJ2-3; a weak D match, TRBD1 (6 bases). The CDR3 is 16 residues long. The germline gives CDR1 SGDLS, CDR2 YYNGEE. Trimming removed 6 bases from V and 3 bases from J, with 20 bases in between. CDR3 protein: CASTRGYGGLTDTQYF. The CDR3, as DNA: TGTGCCAGCACCCGTGGTTATGGGGGCTTGACAGATACGCAGTATTTT.

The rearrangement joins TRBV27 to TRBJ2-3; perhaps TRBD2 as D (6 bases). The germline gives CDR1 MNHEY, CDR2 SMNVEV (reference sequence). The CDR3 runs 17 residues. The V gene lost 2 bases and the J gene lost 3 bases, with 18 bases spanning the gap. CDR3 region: CASSLIGAGSGTDTQYF. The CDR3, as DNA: TGTGCCAGCAGTTTAATAGGGGCGGGATCGGGGACAGATACGCAGTATTTT.

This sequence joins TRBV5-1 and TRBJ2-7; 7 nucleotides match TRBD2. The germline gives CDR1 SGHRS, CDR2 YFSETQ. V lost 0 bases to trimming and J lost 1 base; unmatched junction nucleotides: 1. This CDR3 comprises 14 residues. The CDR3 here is CASSLAGGSYEQYF. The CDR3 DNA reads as TGCGCCAGCAGCTTGGCGGGGGGATCCTACGAGCAGTACTTC.

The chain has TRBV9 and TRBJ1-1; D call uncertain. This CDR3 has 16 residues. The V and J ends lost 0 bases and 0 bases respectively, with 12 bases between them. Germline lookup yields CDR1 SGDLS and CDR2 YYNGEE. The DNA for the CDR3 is TGTGCCAGCAGCGTAGGAATAGAGCAAGTGAACACTGAAGCTTTCTTT. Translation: CASSVGIEQVNTEAFF.

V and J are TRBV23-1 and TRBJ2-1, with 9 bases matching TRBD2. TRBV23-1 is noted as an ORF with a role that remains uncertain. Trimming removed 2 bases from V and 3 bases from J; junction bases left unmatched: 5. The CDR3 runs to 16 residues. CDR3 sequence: CASSQIAGAVYNEQFF. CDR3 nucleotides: TGCGCCAGCAGTCAAATAGCGGGAGCCGTCTACAATGAGCAGTTCTTC.

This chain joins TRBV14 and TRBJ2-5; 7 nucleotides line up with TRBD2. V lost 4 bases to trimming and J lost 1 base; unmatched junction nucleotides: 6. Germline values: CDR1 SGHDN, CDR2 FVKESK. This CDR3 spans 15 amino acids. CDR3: CASSPRLAGQETQYF. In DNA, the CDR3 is TGTGCCAGCAGCCCTAGATTAGCGGGCCAAGAGACCCAGTACTTC. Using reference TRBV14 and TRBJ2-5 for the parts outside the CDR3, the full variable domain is EAGVTQFPSHSVIEKGQTVTLRCDPISGHDNLYWYRRVMGKEIKFLLHFVKESKQDESGMPNNRFLAERTGGTYSTLKVQPAELEDSGVYFCASSPRLAGQETQYFGPGTRLLVL.

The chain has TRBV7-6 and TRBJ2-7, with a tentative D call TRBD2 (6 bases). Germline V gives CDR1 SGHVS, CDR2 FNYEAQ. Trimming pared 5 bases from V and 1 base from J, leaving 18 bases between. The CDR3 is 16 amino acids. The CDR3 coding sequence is TGTGCCAGCAGCCATGGGGAGGCGGGGTTGTCCTACGAGCAGTACTTC. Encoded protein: CASSHGEAGLSYEQYF.

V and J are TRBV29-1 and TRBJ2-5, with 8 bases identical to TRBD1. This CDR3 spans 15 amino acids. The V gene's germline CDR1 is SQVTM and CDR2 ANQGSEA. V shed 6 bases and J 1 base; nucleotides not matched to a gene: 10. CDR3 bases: TGCAGCGTCGATTCCAGGGGGCAGGGCCAAGAGACCCAGTACTTC. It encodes CSVDSRGQGQETQYF.

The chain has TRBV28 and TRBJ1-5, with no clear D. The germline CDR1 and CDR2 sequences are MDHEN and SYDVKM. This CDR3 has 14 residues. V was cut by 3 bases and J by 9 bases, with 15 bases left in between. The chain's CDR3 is CASSFGRGSRPQHF. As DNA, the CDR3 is TGTGCCAGCAGTTTTGGACGGGGATCGCGGCCCCAGCATTTT.

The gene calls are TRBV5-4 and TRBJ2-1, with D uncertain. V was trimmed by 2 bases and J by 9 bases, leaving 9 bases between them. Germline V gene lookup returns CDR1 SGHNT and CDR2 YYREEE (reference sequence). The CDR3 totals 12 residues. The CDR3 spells CASSFPGGEQFF. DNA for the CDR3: TGTGCCAGCAGCTTTCCGGGTGGTGAGCAGTTCTTC.

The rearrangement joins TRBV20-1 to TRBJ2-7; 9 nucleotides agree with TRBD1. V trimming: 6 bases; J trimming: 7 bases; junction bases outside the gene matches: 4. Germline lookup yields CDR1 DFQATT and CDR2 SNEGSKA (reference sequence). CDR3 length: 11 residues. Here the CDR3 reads CSAGGQGEQYF. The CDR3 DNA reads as TGCAGTGCCGGCGGACAGGGGGAGCAGTACTTC.

The CDR3 region is CASRQPDRPNYGYTF. CDR3 DNA sequence: TGTGCCAGCAGACAACCAGACAGACCTAACTATGGCTACACCTTC. The gene calls are TRBV28 and TRBJ1-2; TRBD1 might be the D (5 bases). Trimming cost V 6 bases and J 0 bases, with 14 bases left between them. The CDR3 has 15 amino acids. Germline V gene data show CDR1 as MDHEN and CDR2 as SYDVKM.

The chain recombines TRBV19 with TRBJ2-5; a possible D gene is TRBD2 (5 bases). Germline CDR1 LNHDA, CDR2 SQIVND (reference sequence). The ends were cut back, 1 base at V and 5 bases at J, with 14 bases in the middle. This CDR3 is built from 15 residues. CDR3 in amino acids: CASSIVSGFLETQYF. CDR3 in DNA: TGTGCCAGTAGTATAGTCAGCGGTTTCTTGGAGACCCAGTACTTC.

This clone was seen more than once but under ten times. The DNA for the CDR3 is TGTGCCAGCAGCTCCATACTAGCGGGAGAACGGGAGCTGTTTTTT. The encoded protein is CASSSILAGERELFF. The genes are TRBV5-6 and TRBJ2-2; 11 positions match TRBD2. The germline CDR1 and CDR2 sequences are SGHDT and YYEEEE. The trim removed 3 bases at V and 9 bases at J, leaving 7 bases unmatched. This CDR3 region has 15 residues.

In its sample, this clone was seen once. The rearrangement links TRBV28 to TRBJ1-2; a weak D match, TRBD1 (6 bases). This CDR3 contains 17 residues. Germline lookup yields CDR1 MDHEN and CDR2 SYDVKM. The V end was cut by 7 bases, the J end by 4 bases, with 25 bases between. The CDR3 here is CASTRTRGLGFGYGYTF. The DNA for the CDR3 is TGTGCCAGCACTAGAACCAGGGGCTTGGGTTTTGGCTATGGCTACACCTTC.